The clone carrying this T cell receptor (beta chain) was counted ten times or more. Its antigen remains unidentified. These data originate in a study of T cell repertoires in cytomegalovirus infection. Overall study: Both a matching HLA type and CMV infection were indicated by public TCR beta signatures. Overall study findings and caveats: CMV-specific HLA-C-restricted TCR beta clonotypes dominated the ex vivo response. Carriers of CMV plus the relevant HLA were identified by cumulative public TCR beta family frequency.

Using its own MiXCR run on the reads, TCRdb lists one record per CDR3 protein. The sample includes about 240,000 distinct CDR3 sequences, 9% to 15% seen only once; the top ten take around 1.6%. The CDR3 is 14 residues long. Germline CDR1 is MDHEN and CDR2 is SYDVKM. With V trimmed by 8 bases and J by 8 bases, 12 bases remained unmatched. The V and J genes are TRBV28 and TRBJ1-3, with TRBD1 matching 7 bases. The sequence came from a human donor in good health (CMV status not recorded). Some clones in this sample may be carry-over from other donors' samples. The specimen was PBMCs. In DNA, the CDR3 is TGTGCCAGCTTTGGCGGGACAGCCGGGGACACCATATATTTT. It specifies CASFGGTAGDTIYF. The complete variable domain, with remaining parts taken from reference TRBV28 and TRBJ1-3, reads DVKVTQSSRYLVKRTGEKVFLECVQDMDHENMFWYRQDPGLGLRLIYFSYDVKMKEKGDIPEGYSVSREKKERFSLILESASTNQTSMYLCASFGGTAGDTIYFGEGSWLTVV.